The sequence of this T cell receptor (beta chain) was determined in a study of cytomegalovirus exposure and HLA in healthy donors. Overall study: Early release data held 80 million to 100 million unique TCRs from HLA-typed donors.

To note about this clone: No antigen is known for it.

V was clipped by 5 bases and J by 0 bases; unmatched bases: 4. Germline V CDR1 and CDR2: SGHTA, FQGNSA. This CDR3 spans 16 amino acids. Notes on the study in general: Researchers counted some 150 TCR beta chains as cytomegalovirus-associated.

PCR primers comprised 60 Vbeta and 13 Jbeta primers. Repertoires were generated with immunoSEQ multiplex PCR, while TCRdb's copy carries only in-frame clones and drops some. Among about 160,000 clones, approximately 62% were seen once, and the ten largest hold approximately 1.3%. This chain joins TRBV7-2 and TRBJ2-3; TRBD2 agrees at 11 bases. Sequenced sample: PBMCs. The sequence was obtained from a man in his forties or fifties in good health and CMV-seronegative. This chain's CDR3 is CASSTTSGVSTDTQYF. DNA for the CDR3: TGTGCCAGCAGCACGACTAGCGGGGTCAGCACAGATACGCAGTATTTT.